A single sample gave rise to the 30 T cell receptor beta chains below, sequenced in a study of cytomegalovirus exposure and HLA in healthy donors. Primers included in the PCR were 60 Vbeta and 13 Jbeta primers. The protocol was immunoSEQ multiplex PCR, while the TCRdb copy is restricted to in-frame clones and leaves out a portion. The repertoire includes 190,000 or so clones, around 83% of them detected once, and 1.5% to 2% sits in the top ten. The sequenced material came from PBMCs. Receptor source: a man aged 50-59 years in good health and CMV-seronegative.

The chain links TRBV7-3 to TRBJ2-3; 13 nucleotides match TRBD2. V dropped 5 bases and J dropped 4; count of bases not matched to a gene: 3. Germline V gene lookup returns CDR1 SGHTA and CDR2 FQGTGA. CDR3 length: 15 residues. The CDR3 nucleotides read TGTGCCAGCAGCGTCACTAGCGGGGGGGCAGATACGCAGTATTTT. It codes for CASSVTSGGADTQYF.

V and J are TRBV5-1 and TRBJ1-2; D unclear. This CDR3 spans 13 amino acids. Germline V gene data show CDR1 as SGHRS and CDR2 as YFSETQ. Trimming cost V 1 base and J 8 bases, with 12 bases left between them. The CDR3 bases are TGCGCCAGCAGCTTGTCAGAGGGATGGGGCTACACCTTC. Protein: CASSLSEGWGYTF.

The genes are TRBV7-2 and TRBJ2-4; 14 bases match TRBD2. Losses at the gene ends were 5 bases for V and 5 bases for J; bases not matched to a gene: 5. Germline V CDR1 and CDR2: SGHTA, FQGNSA. The CDR3 extends over 16 amino acids. CDR3 DNA: TGTGCCAGCAGCCGCGGGACTAGCGGGGGACAAAACATTCAGTACTTC. Translating gives CASSRGTSGGQNIQYF.

The gene calls are TRBV6-4 and TRBJ1-1; D is unresolved. The CDR3 is 13 amino acids. Trimming shortened V by 1 base and J by 4 bases, and 7 bases separated the two germline ends. Germline V gene sequence: CDR1 MRHNA, CDR2 SNTAGT. CDR3 loop: CASSDLEGTEAFF. The CDR3 nucleotides read TGTGCCAGCAGTGACTTAGAGGGCACTGAAGCTTTCTTT.

V is TRBV10-3 and J is TRBJ1-1; D might be TRBD1 (5 bases). Per germline, CDR1 ENHRY and CDR2 SYGVKD. V was clipped by 10 bases and J by 5 bases, with 17 bases between them. The CDR3 has 13 amino acids. CDR3 sequence (DNA): TGTGCCACCAGCTACGAGGACACTACTGAAGCTTTCTTT. It translates to CATSYEDTTEAFF.

The V gene is TRBV19, the J gene TRBJ2-7; 13 bases are shared with TRBD2. With 7 bases clipped from V and 5 bases from J, the junction kept 8 bases outside the gene matches. CDR1 is LNHDA and CDR2 is SQIVND in the germline V gene (reference sequence). This CDR3 region has 15 residues. In nucleotides, the CDR3 is TGTGCCAGTAAGGGCCGACTAGCGGGAGGACACGAGCAGTACTTC. Amino acid sequence: CASKGRLAGGHEQYF.

The chain couples TRBV7-2 to TRBJ2-5, with TRBD1 as a possible D gene (6 bases). Deletions cut 5 bases from V and 2 bases from J, with 12 bases between. This CDR3 spans 14 amino acids. The germline V gene has CDR1 SGHTA and CDR2 FQGNSA. Here the CDR3 reads CASSDSRGQETQYF. Written as DNA, the CDR3 is TGTGCCAGCAGCGATAGCAGGGGTCAAGAGACCCAGTACTTC.

The chain has TRBV7-9 and TRBJ2-5; perhaps TRBD1 as D (6 bases). V dropped 0 bases and J dropped 5 bases, with 10 bases sitting between them. The CDR3 runs 14 residues. Germline V lookup: CDR1 SEHNR, CDR2 FQNEAQ (reference sequence). The DNA of the CDR3 is TGTGCCAGCAGCTTAGCGGGGGCTGGTGAGACCCAGTACTTC. Translated: CASSLAGAGETQYF.

In the case of this clone: Other DNA sequences in this specimen translate into the identical CDR3. Here the CDR3 DNA reads TGTGCCAGCAGTTTAGGGGGCAGGGAGACCCAGTACTTC. Translation: CASSLGGRETQYF. This chain joins TRBV28 and TRBJ2-5; D perhaps matches TRBD1 (6 bases). Trimming pared 2 bases from V and 5 bases from J, leaving 9 bases between. Per the germline V gene, CDR1 is MDHEN and CDR2 is SYDVKM. The CDR3 length is 13 residues.

J is TRBJ1-4 and V is TRBV4-2; D possibly corresponds to TRBD1 (6 bases). The CDR3 extends over 16 amino acids. Germline CDR1 LGHNA, CDR2 YNFKEQ. Trimming took off 0 bases at V and 1 base at J, with 9 bases between the two ends. The CDR3 loop reads CASSQEPGVTNEKLFF. CDR3 in DNA: TGTGCCAGCAGCCAAGAACCAGGGGTAACTAATGAAAAACTGTTTTTT.

This clone occurred a few times. The rearrangement uses TRBV5-4 and TRBJ2-6, with 8 bases aligning to TRBD1. CDR1 and CDR2 from the germline V gene are SGHNT and YYREEE (reference sequence). J lost 0 bases, V lost 6 bases, and 8 bases had no gene match. The CDR3 length is 17 residues. The CDR3 DNA sequence: TGTGCCAGCAACTTATACAGGGGGTACTCTGGGGCCAACGTCCTGACTTTC. This codes for CASNLYRGYSGANVLTF. The full variable domain, with the rest looked up from reference TRBV5-4 and TRBJ2-6, is ETGVTQSPTHLIKTRGQQVTLRCSSQSGHNTVSWYQQALGQGPQFIFQYYREEENGRGNFPPRFSGLQFPNYSSELNVNALELDDSALYLCASNLYRGYSGANVLTFGAGSRLTVL.

The chain has TRBV28 and TRBJ2-6; D ambiguous. In germline, CDR1 is MDHEN, CDR2 SYDVKM. V lost 3 bases and J lost 0, with 9 bases in between. The CDR3 totals 16 residues. CDR3 region: CASSFSTSSGANVLTF. The CDR3 DNA follows: TGTGCCAGCAGTTTTAGTACGAGCTCTGGGGCCAACGTCCTGACTTTC.

The chain links TRBV29-1 to TRBJ2-1; 9 positions agree with TRBD2. Germline values: CDR1 SQVTM, CDR2 ANQGSEA. Losses at the gene ends were 3 bases for V and 0 bases for J; bases not matched to a gene: 12. The CDR3 is made up of 18 amino acids. The CDR3 spells CSVDNIAGAKSSYNEQFF. For the CDR3, the DNA is TGCAGCGTTGATAACATAGCGGGGGCCAAGAGCTCCTACAATGAGCAGTTCTTC.

This clone was found once. V is TRBV19 and J is TRBJ1-1; D perhaps matches TRBD1 (5 bases). CDR3 length equals 16 residues. V gave up 6 bases and J gave up 5 bases, with 22 bases separating them. Germline lookup yields CDR1 LNHDA and CDR2 SQIVND (reference sequence). The CDR3 region has the DNA TGTGCCAGTAGCCCCCAGCGGGGCAGTTTTTCGACTGAAGCTTTCTTT. Translated, it gives CASSPQRGSFSTEAFF.

The chain is built from TRBV23-1 and TRBJ1-2, with D possibly TRBD1 on 5 matching bases. TRBV23-1 is annotated as an ORF whose role is uncertain. This CDR3 comprises 16 residues. CDR3 bases: TGCGATTCGCGTTTGGCAGGGATAGGCCTCAACTATGGCTACACCTTC. It encodes CDSRLAGIGLNYGYTF.

The V and J genes are TRBV7-2 and TRBJ2-1, with 7 bases identical to TRBD1. Germline CDR1 is SGHTA and CDR2 is FQGNSA. V trimming: 4 bases; J trimming: 9 bases; junction bases outside the gene matches: 9. The CDR3 is made up of 14 amino acids. CDR3 sequence (DNA): TGTGCCAGCAGCTACAACAGGGGAGCTAGTGAGCAGTTCTTC. It codes for CASSYNRGASEQFF.

The J gene is TRBJ2-5, the V gene TRBV6-5; TRBD2 aligns across 8 bases. Near its end, the DNA agrees better with TRBJ2-7, so the J call may be wrong. Germline CDR1 MNHEY, CDR2 SVGAGI. The CDR3 has 12 amino acids. The CDR3 loop is CASRGGNYEQYF. CDR3 sequence (DNA): TGTGCCAGCCGGGGGGGGAACTACGAGCAGTACTTC.

The chain is built from TRBV30 and TRBJ1-4; D not certain. Germline lookup yields CDR1 GTSNPN and CDR2 SVGIG (reference sequence). Trimming pared 2 bases from V and 7 bases from J, leaving 14 bases between. The CDR3 extends over 14 amino acids. CDR3 residues: CAWSWEGVGEKLFF. In nucleotides, the CDR3 is TGTGCCTGGAGTTGGGAGGGTGTGGGTGAAAAACTGTTTTTT.

The chain links TRBV9 to TRBJ2-2; the D gene is possibly TRBD2 (6 bases). V lost 0 bases to trimming and J lost 2 bases, with 8 bases between them. This CDR3 is built from 15 residues. CDR1 and CDR2 (germline): SGDLS, YYNGEE. The CDR3 loop is CASSVGGVNTGELFF. CDR3 nucleotide sequence: TGTGCCAGCAGCGTAGGGGGGGTTAACACCGGGGAGCTGTTTTTT. The entire variable domain, with the rest obtained from reference TRBV9 and TRBJ2-2, is as follows: DSGVTQTPKHLITATGQRVTLRCSPRSGDLSVYWYQQSLDQGLQFLIQYYNGEERAKGNILERFSAQQFPDLHSELNLSSLELGDSALYFCASSVGGVNTGELFFGEGSRLTVL.

The rearrangement joins TRBV6-5 to TRBJ1-6; 11 bases align to TRBD1. The CDR3 has 15 amino acids. Germline trimming cut 5 bases from V and 7 bases from J; bases unmatched to any gene: 4. Germline lookup yields CDR1 MNHEY and CDR2 SVGAGI. CDR3 region: CASSRTGGRNSPLHF. The CDR3 bases are TGTGCCAGCAGTCGGACAGGGGGCAGGAATTCACCCCTCCACTTT.

The V call is TRBV28, the J call TRBJ2-2, with 10 bases that match TRBD1. This CDR3 has 16 residues. CDR1 MDHEN and CDR2 SYDVKM come from the germline V gene. V shed 4 bases, J shed 5 bases, and the junction held 7 bases outside the gene matches. CDR3 protein: CASSSDRGFKTGELFF. DNA of the CDR3: TGTGCCAGCAGTTCGGACAGGGGGTTTAAGACCGGGGAGCTGTTTTTT.

The genes are TRBV7-9 and TRBJ2-5, with D possibly matching TRBD1 (5 bases). Trimming took off 1 base at V and 5 bases at J, with 14 bases between the two ends. In germline, CDR1 is SEHNR, CDR2 FQNEAQ (reference sequence). CDR3 length: 15 amino acids. The CDR3 loop is CASSLGQGSSETQYF. In DNA, the CDR3 is TGTGCCAGCAGCTTAGGGCAGGGTTCTTCGGAGACCCAGTACTTC.

About this clone itself: This specimen includes other DNA sequences encoding the same CDR3. This rearrangement joins TRBV7-9 to TRBJ1-1; no clear D gene. Germline V gene lookup returns CDR1 SEHNR and CDR2 FQNEAQ (reference sequence). The germline V and J ends were trimmed by 0 bases and 1 base, with 3 bases remaining between them. The length of the CDR3 is 13 residues. In DNA form, the CDR3 reads TGTGCCAGCAGCTTAGCAGCGAACACTGAAGCTTTCTTT. Protein product: CASSLAANTEAFF.

J is TRBJ2-1 and V is TRBV6-5, with D possibly matching TRBD2 (6 bases). CDR1 is MNHEY and CDR2 is SVGAGI in the germline V gene. The ends were cut back, 0 bases at V and 3 bases at J, with 12 bases in the middle. This CDR3 comprises 16 residues. CDR3: CASSYSIPRGYNEQFF. CDR3 in DNA: TGTGCCAGCAGTTACTCAATTCCGCGGGGCTACAATGAGCAGTTCTTC.

The chain employs TRBV2 and TRBJ2-4; 11 bases agree with TRBD2. The CDR3 has 20 amino acids. Germline-derived CDR1 and CDR2 are SNHLY and FYNNEI. The V gene end was trimmed by 3 bases and the J gene end by 0 bases; junction bases not matched to a gene: 13. In DNA form, the CDR3 reads TGTGCCAGCAGTGAGTGGGGACTAGCGGTTAGATCCATAGCCAAAAACATTCAGTACTTC. It is translated as CASSEWGLAVRSIAKNIQYF. The variable domain in full, completed from reference TRBV2 and TRBJ2-4, reads EPEVTQTPSHQVTQMGQEVILRCVPISNHLYFYWYRQILGQKVEFLVSFYNNEISEKSEIFDDQFSVERPDGSNFTLKIRSTKLEDSAMYFCASSEWGLAVRSIAKNIQYFGAGTRLSVL.

The V gene is TRBV4-1, the J gene TRBJ2-1, with TRBD1 matching over 9 bases. Germline CDR1 is MGHRA and CDR2 is YSYEKL. Losses at the gene ends were 6 bases for V and 6 bases for J; bases not matched to a gene: 12. There are 16 residues in the CDR3. DNA for the CDR3: TGCGCCAGCAGAACAAACAGGGGGCGCGATATCAATGAGCAGTTCTTC. It specifies CASRTNRGRDINEQFF.

The V call is TRBV7-3, the J call TRBJ2-7, with D perhaps matching TRBD1 (5 bases). Germline lookup yields CDR1 SGHTA and CDR2 FQGTGA. Trimming pared 1 base from V and 4 bases from J, leaving 8 bases between. This CDR3 contains 13 residues. This CDR3 is CASSLNQGYEQYF. The CDR3 nucleotides read TGTGCCAGCAGCTTAAATCAGGGTTACGAGCAGTACTTC.

The genes are TRBV29-1 and TRBJ2-7; TRBD2 is a possible D gene (7 bases). This CDR3 is 14 amino acids long. The germline V gene has CDR1 SQVTM and CDR2 ANQGSEA. V was shortened by 7 bases and J by 1 base, with 17 bases between the two germline ends. This chain's CDR3 is CSAGEGRGSYEQYF. The CDR3, as DNA: TGCAGCGCGGGGGAGGGTAGGGGGTCCTACGAGCAGTACTTC.

The J gene is TRBJ2-5, the V gene TRBV7-9; D gene unclear. This CDR3 comprises 12 residues. In germline, CDR1 is SEHNR, CDR2 FQNEAQ (reference sequence). Trimming took 2 bases from V and 11 from J, leaving 12 bases between them. The CDR3 DNA is TGTGCCAGCAGCTTATTAGCCTGGTCTCAGTACTTC. This translates into CASSLLAWSQYF. Looking up the rest from reference TRBV7-9 and TRBJ2-5 gives the full variable domain: DTGVSQNPRHKITKRGQNVTFRCDPISEHNRLYWYRQTLGQGPEFLTYFQNEAQLEKSRLLSDRFSAERPKGSFSTLEIQRTEQGDSAMYLCASSLLAWSQYFGPGTRLLVL.

The chain is built from TRBV6-5 and TRBJ1-5, with D perhaps matching TRBD1 (5 bases). Looked up from germline, CDR1 is MNHEY and CDR2 is SVGAGI. This CDR3 is built from 15 residues. V gave up 5 bases and J gave up 0 bases, with 11 bases separating them. CDR3: CASSPGVLSNQPQHF. The CDR3 coding sequence is TGTGCCAGCAGTCCGGGGGTTCTTAGCAATCAGCCCCAGCATTTT.